These 32 T cell receptor beta chains originate from one sample sequenced in a study of CD8+CD57+ T cells in acquired aplastic anemia. Genomic DNA templated the TCR beta VDJ and CDR3 profiling. MiXCR, run by TCRdb on the reads, gives a single entry per CDR3 protein. The profile shows 100,000 to 150,000 distinct CDR3 sequences, 48% of them singletons. Sequencing input: sorted CD4+, CD8+, or CD8+CD57+ T cells (not recorded which) from PBMCs. Source of these receptors: a human donor in good health, serving as a control.

As to this clonotype: Since a much larger clone is just one base distant, this may be a read error. The chain has TRBV27 and TRBJ1-2; TRBD1 matches at 8 bases. Germline V gene sequence: CDR1 MNHEY, CDR2 SMNVEV (reference sequence). The CDR3 covers 14 residues. The CDR3 DNA follows: TGTGCCTGCAGTTCCCGGGACAGGCTGTCTGGCGACACCTTC. Amino acids: CACSSRDRLSGDTF.

The J gene is TRBJ2-7, the V gene TRBV6-5, with 8 bases that match TRBD1. The J call is doubtful: the DNA matches TRBJ2-1 better. Germline V gene lookup returns CDR1 MNHEY and CDR2 SVGAGI. This CDR3 has 16 amino acids. The CDR3 sequence is CASSYRQGSTGVEQFF. As DNA, the CDR3 is TGTGCCAGCAGTTACAGACAGGGGAGCACCGGGGTAGAGCAGTTCTTC.

The CDR3 DNA sequence: TGTGCCGCCGGGGGTACGACGGGGGGCATTTCACCCCTCCACTTT. Its protein product is CAAGGTTGGISPLHF. This chain links TRBV24-1 with TRBJ1-6; tentative D call: TRBD1 (6 bases). This CDR3 contains 15 residues. Trimming took 12 bases from V and 9 from J, leaving 23 bases between them. Germline lookup yields CDR1 KGHDR and CDR2 SFDVKD.

The chain carries TRBV10-2 and TRBJ2-7, with 10 bases aligning to TRBD2. With 2 bases clipped from V and 2 bases from J, the junction kept 12 bases outside the gene matches. CDR1 WSHSY and CDR2 SAAADI come from the germline V gene. The CDR3 runs to 18 residues. CDR3 in amino acids: CASSEGLAGVLKTYEQYF. The DNA for the CDR3 is TGCGCCAGCAGTGAGGGCCTAGCGGGGGTCCTCAAAACCTACGAGCAGTACTTC.

Regarding this clonotype: A much larger clone is a single base away; this may be a read error. The V and J genes are TRBV12-3 or TRBV12-4 and TRBJ2-1; D remains ambiguous. The CDR3 is 15 residues long. In nucleotides, the CDR3 is TGTGCCAGCAGTTTGGGATCAGGCTACTACAATGGGCAGTTCTTC. This encodes CASSLGSGYYNGQFF.

Points on this clonotype: A much larger clone lies a single base off, so this may be a read error. The CDR3 coding sequence is TGTGCCAGCAGTTCCGGGACAGGGACGGACACCATATATTTT. Its translation: CASSSGTGTDTIYF. The V gene is TRBV12-3 or TRBV12-4, the J gene TRBJ1-3; 9 bases line up with TRBD1. The CDR3 is 14 amino acids. V lost 4 bases to trimming and J lost 8 bases; unmatched junction nucleotides: 6.

There are many counts of this clonotype. The chain carries TRBV6-5 and TRBJ2-7; TRBD1 agrees at 10 bases. The CDR3 contains 16 residues. Losses at the gene ends were 4 bases for V and 4 bases for J; bases not matched to a gene: 10. Germline lookup yields CDR1 MNHEY and CDR2 SVGAGI. CDR3 nucleotides: TGTGCCAGCAGTTCGATTCCGGGACAGGGGAAGTACGAGCAGTACTTC. Protein sequence: CASSSIPGQGKYEQYF.

This clonotype was counted many times. This chain links TRBV5-1 with TRBJ2-7; 8 bases are a match to TRBD1. Germline-derived CDR1 and CDR2 are SGHRS and YFSETQ. The CDR3 is made up of 15 amino acids. V lost 4 bases and J lost 4; bases outside the gene matches: 10. CDR3 in amino acids: CASSHNPGQVYEQYF. Written as DNA, the CDR3 is TGCGCCAGCAGCCATAACCCGGGACAGGTTTACGAGCAGTACTTC.

This clonotype was detected ten times or more. The chain couples TRBV5-1 to TRBJ1-2; TRBD1 matches at 8 bases. The CDR3 totals 15 residues. The ends lost 4 bases at V and 8 bases at J; junction bases unmatched: 13. Looked up from germline, CDR1 is SGHRS and CDR2 is YFSETQ. CDR3 bases: TGCGCCAGCAGCACCGGACAGGGCCCCAGGGAGGGCTACACCTTC. Amino acid sequence: CASSTGQGPREGYTF.

The table lists this clonotype with many counts. A much larger clonotype is one base distant, so this may be a read error. The chain couples TRBV6-1 to TRBJ2-5; no firm D call. CDR3 size: 11 residues. The V end was cut by 6 bases, the J end by 2 bases, with 4 bases between. CDR1 and CDR2 (germline): MNHNS, SASEGT. CDR3 coding DNA: TGTGCCAGCAGAGCTCAAGAGACCCAGTACTTC. Its translation is CASRAQETQYF.

The table lists this clonotype with many counts. The J gene is TRBJ2-1, the V gene TRBV7-9; tentative D call: TRBD2 (6 bases). CDR1 is SEHNR and CDR2 is FQNEAQ in the germline V gene (reference sequence). The CDR3 is 18 amino acids. V was shortened by 0 bases and J by 2 bases, with 17 bases between the two germline ends. CDR3 DNA sequence: TGTGCCAGCAGCTTAGCCCTTCTCGGCGGGGATACCTACAATGAGCAGTTCTTC. It is translated as CASSLALLGGDTYNEQFF.

In the case of this clonotype: Since a much larger clone is just one base distant, this may be a read error. The CDR3 region has the DNA TGTGCCAACAAGGCGACGAGCAGGGGATCGGTATATTATGGCTACACCTTC. It yields the protein CANKATSRGSVYYGYTF. V usage is TRBV6-2 or TRBV6-3 and J usage is TRBJ1-2; D possibly corresponds to TRBD1 (6 bases). Germline CDR1 and CDR2: MNHEY and SVGEGT. There are 17 residues in the CDR3. Trimming stripped 10 bases from V and 5 bases from J, with 29 bases between.

This clonotype was recorded only once. This chain links TRBV19 with TRBJ2-7, with D unresolved. This CDR3 is built from 12 residues. The ends were cut back, 3 bases at V and 4 bases at J, with 7 bases in the middle. Germline V gives CDR1 LNHDA, CDR2 SQIVND (reference sequence). The chain's CDR3 is CASSMGSYEQYF. For the CDR3, the DNA is TGTGCCAGTAGTATGGGCTCTTACGAGCAGTACTTC.

V and J are TRBV19 and TRBJ1-1; D unresolved. The CDR3 covers 14 residues. V dropped 5 bases and J dropped 1 base, with 11 bases sitting between them. Germline assignment: CDR1 LNHDA and CDR2 SQIVND (reference sequence). The CDR3 protein is CASSFGQTNTEAFF. CDR3 DNA sequence: TGTGCCAGTAGTTTTGGGCAGACGAACACTGAAGCTTTCTTT.

This clonotype showed up many times. This chain joins TRBV6-2 or TRBV6-3 and TRBJ2-7; D could derive from TRBD1 or TRBD2 (5 bases each). The germline gives CDR1 MNHEY, CDR2 SVGEGT. V was shortened by 5 bases and J by 2 bases, with 7 bases between the two germline ends. This CDR3 has 12 residues. CDR3 coding DNA: TGTGCCAGCAGTCGGGGACCCTACGAGCAGTACTTC. This sequence encodes CASSRGPYEQYF.

The chain recombines TRBV7-9 with TRBJ2-7; a possible D gene is TRBD2 (5 bases). The germline V and J ends were trimmed by 4 bases and 2 bases, with 9 bases remaining between them. The germline CDR1 and CDR2 sequences are SEHNR and FQNEAQ (reference sequence). CDR3 length: 13 amino acids. CDR3: CASSSDSAYEQYF. The CDR3 DNA reads TGTGCCAGCAGCTCGGACTCGGCCTACGAGCAGTACTTC.

This clonotype came up many times. The chain couples TRBV20-1 to TRBJ2-7, with D possibly being TRBD1 or TRBD2 (5 bases each). The CDR3 length is 14 residues. The germline V and J ends were trimmed by 6 bases and 2 bases, with 17 bases remaining between them. From germline, CDR1 is DFQATT and CDR2 SNEGSKA (reference sequence). The DNA of the CDR3 is TGCAGTGCCGCTGGGGGATCCCCTACCTACGAGCAGTACTTC. It specifies CSAAGGSPTYEQYF.

The chain recombines TRBV19 with TRBJ2-7; the match to TRBD2 covers 7 bases. Germline lookup yields CDR1 LNHDA and CDR2 SQIVND (reference sequence). Trimming took 5 bases from V and 0 from J; bases not matched to a gene: 7. The CDR3 covers 15 residues. Here the CDR3 reads CASSFPGGYSYEQYF. CDR3 sequence (DNA): TGTGCCAGTAGTTTTCCCGGGGGGTACTCCTACGAGCAGTACTTC.

This sequence joins TRBV10-3 and TRBJ1-2, with D possibly TRBD1 on 6 matching bases. This CDR3 comprises 12 residues. Germline lookup yields CDR1 ENHRY and CDR2 SYGVKD. Trimming removed 11 bases from V and 6 bases from J, with 16 bases in between. The CDR3 is CAPTGCKDGYTF. The CDR3 nucleotides read TGTGCCCCCACAGGGTGCAAAGATGGCTACACCTTC.

The J gene is TRBJ2-5, the V gene TRBV7-8; 14 nucleotides line up with TRBD2. Germline CDR1 and CDR2: SGHVS and FQNEAQ. The CDR3 sequence is 17 residues long. Germline trimming cut 4 bases from V and 4 bases from J; bases unmatched to any gene: 8. The CDR3 bases are TGTGCCAGCAGCTGCTGGACTAGCGGGGGGTCCCGAGAGACCCAGTACTTC. This gives the protein CASSCWTSGGSRETQYF.

The chain recombines TRBV19 with TRBJ1-2, with 7 bases aligning to TRBD1. This CDR3 region has 15 residues. Germline V gene sequence: CDR1 LNHDA, CDR2 SQIVND (reference sequence). V trimming: 4 bases; J trimming: 0 bases; junction bases outside the gene matches: 5. DNA of the CDR3: TGTGCCAGTAGTAGGCCGGGACAGACTAACTATGGCTACACCTTC. Amino acids: CASSRPGQTNYGYTF.

At least ten counts were recorded for this clonotype. V gene TRBV12-3 or TRBV12-4 combines with J gene TRBJ2-7; D may be TRBD1 (5 bases). This CDR3 is 15 amino acids long. Deletions cut 6 bases from V and 0 bases from J, with 15 bases between. The CDR3 coding sequence is TGTGCCAGCAGCCCTGGCCGACAGTTCTCCTACGAGCAGTACTTC. Translated, it gives CASSPGRQFSYEQYF.

The count of this clonotype is one. This rearrangement joins TRBV5-5 to TRBJ2-7, with 10 bases fitting TRBD1. Trimming took 6 bases from V and 4 from J; bases not matched to a gene: 10. Per the germline V gene, CDR1 is SGHKS and CDR2 is YYEKEE (reference sequence). CDR3 length: 15 amino acids. CDR3 loop: CASTPRTGGGYEQYF. The CDR3 bases are TGTGCCAGCACCCCTCGGACAGGGGGGGGTTACGAGCAGTACTTC. Full variable domain (remainder filled in from reference TRBV5-5 and TRBJ2-7): DAGVTQSPTHLIKTRGQQVTLRCSPISGHKSVSWYQQVLGQGPQFIFQYYEKEERGRGNFPDRFSARQFPNYSSELNVNALLLGDSALYLCASTPRTGGGYEQYFGPGTRLTVT.

As regards this clonotype: Just one base apart from a much larger clone, this may be a read error. The J gene is TRBJ1-1, the V gene TRBV30; D unresolved. CDR3 length equals 14 residues. With 3 bases removed from V and 0 bases from J, the gap between germline ends came to 11 bases. Germline V gene sequence: CDR1 GTSNPN, CDR2 SVGIG (reference sequence). This chain's CDR3 is CAWSSTLVNTEAFF. CDR3 nucleotide sequence: TGTGCCTGGAGCAGCACATTGGTGAACACTGAAGCTTTCTTT.

This clonotype was seen ten or more times. The chain uses TRBV7-2 and TRBJ2-1; possible D gene TRBD2, 6 bases. Germline V gene data show CDR1 as SGHTA and CDR2 as FQGNSA. CDR3 length: 15 residues. With 3 bases removed from V and 0 bases from J, the gap between germline ends came to 9 bases. The CDR3 coding sequence is TGTGCCAGCAGCTTGGGGGGAGGCTCCTACAATGAGCAGTTCTTC. Encoded protein: CASSLGGGSYNEQFF.

Regarding this clonotype: A read error is possible here, since a much larger clone lies one base away. The genes are TRBV5-1 and TRBJ2-7; 9 positions match TRBD1. The CDR3 has 14 residues. Germline loops: CDR1 SGHRS, CDR2 YFSETQ. In DNA form, the CDR3 reads TGCGCCAGCAGCCCCCGGACAGGGGTCTACAAGCAGTACTTC. This sequence encodes CASSPRTGVYKQYF.

Of note for this clonotype: A read error may explain this, as a much larger clone is one base away. The missing conserved phenylalanine or tryptophan at the end of this CDR3 makes a read error likely. The chain couples TRBV20-1 to TRBJ1-6, with 8 bases fitting TRBD1. Trimming removed 4 bases from V and 8 bases from J; junction bases left unmatched: 10. From germline, CDR1 is DFQATT and CDR2 SNEGSKA (reference sequence). The CDR3 runs 15 residues. The CDR3 region is CSATEAGTGYSPLHL. CDR3 nucleotide sequence: TGCAGTGCTACCGAGGCCGGGACAGGTTATTCACCCCTCCACCTT.

The chain uses TRBV5-4 and TRBJ1-6, with 9 bases aligning to TRBD1. The CDR3 consists of 15 residues. The germline gives CDR1 SGHNT, CDR2 YYREEE (reference sequence). With 3 bases clipped from V and 9 bases from J, the junction kept 7 bases outside the gene matches. DNA for the CDR3: TGTGCCAGCAGCTACTACGGGACAGGGAGTTCACCCCTCCACTTT. This gives the protein CASSYYGTGSSPLHF.

In this sample, this clonotype turned up many times. This chain's CDR3 is CASSSPGPGAFF. As DNA, the CDR3 is TGTGCCAGCAGCTCTCCGGGACCTGGAGCTTTCTTT. The V gene is TRBV11-2, the J gene TRBJ1-1; D is possibly TRBD1 (5 bases). CDR1 is SGHAT, CDR2 FQNNGV, per germline. The germline V and J ends were trimmed by 4 bases and 10 bases, with 13 bases remaining between them. CDR3 length: 12 amino acids.

The chain uses TRBV29-1 and TRBJ1-3; D call uncertain. This CDR3 comprises 11 residues. Trimming took off 7 bases at V and 3 bases at J, with 7 bases between the two ends. Germline-derived CDR1 and CDR2 are SQVTM and ANQGSEA. The DNA for the CDR3 is TGCAGCGGGTACATTGGAAACACCATATATTTT. Encoded protein: CSGYIGNTIYF.

This clonotype showed up just a few times. This chain connects TRBV19 to TRBJ1-1; D is perhaps TRBD1 (5 bases). CDR1 and CDR2 (germline): LNHDA, SQIVND (reference sequence). V was cut by 6 bases and J by 4 bases, with 18 bases left in between. The CDR3 is 15 amino acids. Here the CDR3 reads CASRAEGRVPTEAFF. The CDR3 region has the DNA TGTGCCAGTAGGGCTGAGGGGCGTGTACCCACTGAAGCTTTCTTT.

The chain uses TRBV7-3 and TRBJ2-1, with D unresolved. The CDR3 is made up of 12 amino acids. Trimming took 6 bases from V and 5 from J, leaving 8 bases between them. CDR1 is SGHTA, CDR2 FQGTGA, per germline. The CDR3 DNA sequence: TGTGCCAGCAGAGATCGGAACAATGAGCAGTTCTTC. Its protein product is CASRDRNNEQFF. Full variable domain (remainder filled in from reference TRBV7-3 and TRBJ2-1): GAGVSQTPSNKVTEKGKYVELRCDPISGHTALYWYRQSLGQGPEFLIYFQGTGAADDSGLPNDRFFAVRPEGSVSTLKIQRTERGDSAVYLCASRDRNNEQFFGPGTRLTVL.